The T cell receptor beta chain under discussion was sequenced for a study of beta chain features in type 1 diabetes. As every portion of the isolated RNA was reverse transcribed, the sequencing read expressed TCRB transcripts. This table comes from immunoSEQ multiplex PCR, and its TCRdb copy is limited to in-frame clones, with some not included. The sample records some 150,000 clones, 7% to 9.5% being singletons. CD4+ cells of the naive, central memory, regulatory and stem cell-like memory types were sorted via CD45RO/CCR7/CD25/CD127/CD95/CD27. In the case of this clone: Its antigen is unidentified.

Findings and caveats of the study: Moderate but significant shortening of TCRB CDR3s was recorded in all four CD4+ subsets from Type 1 diabetes patients.

V lost 3 bases and J 2 bases, leaving 14 bases between the germline ends. CDR3 length: 16 amino acids. CDR1 is LGHNA, CDR2 YNFKEQ, per germline. The chain joins TRBV4-2 to TRBJ1-3, with D perhaps TRBD1 (6 bases). This clonotype originated in a woman in her thirties with type 1 diabetes. The sequencing input was central memory CD4+ T cells from blood. The chain's CDR3 is CASSQGESGAGNTIYF. CDR3 nucleotides: TGTGCCAGCAGCCAGGGAGAATCAGGGGCTGGAAACACCATATATTTT.